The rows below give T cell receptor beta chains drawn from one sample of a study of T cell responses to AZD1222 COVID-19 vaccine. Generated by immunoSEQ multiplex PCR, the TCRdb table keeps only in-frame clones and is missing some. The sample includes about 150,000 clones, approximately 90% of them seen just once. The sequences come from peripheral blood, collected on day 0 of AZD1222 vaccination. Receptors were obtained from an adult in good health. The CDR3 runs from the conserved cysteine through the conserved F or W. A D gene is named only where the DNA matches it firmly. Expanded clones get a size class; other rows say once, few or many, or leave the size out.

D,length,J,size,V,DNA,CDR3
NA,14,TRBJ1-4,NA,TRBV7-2,TGTGCCAGCAGCCGGGACGGACGTAATGAAAAACTGTTTTTT,CASSRDGRNEKLFF
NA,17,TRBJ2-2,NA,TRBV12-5,TGTGCTATCCCCCCCCCGGTAGCGGACTACCCGACCGGGGAGCTGTTTTTT,CAIPPPVADYPTGELFF
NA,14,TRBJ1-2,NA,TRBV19,TGTGCCAGTAGTATAGTGGGGCAGCCTTATGGCTACACCTTC,CASSIVGQPYGYTF
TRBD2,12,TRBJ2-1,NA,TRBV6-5,TGTGCCAGCGGGGACTACACCAATGAGCAGTTCTTC,CASGDYTNEQFF
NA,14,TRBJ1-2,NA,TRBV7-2,TGTGCCAGCCCAACCCCACAGGGCCCCTATGGCTACACCTTC,CASPTPQGPYGYTF
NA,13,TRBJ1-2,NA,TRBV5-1,TGCGCCAGCAGCTCTGGGACCCTCGATGGCTACACCTTC,CASSSGTLDGYTF
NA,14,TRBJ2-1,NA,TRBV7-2,TGTGCCAGCAGCCGGGACCCCCCGGGCAATGAGCAGTTCTTC,CASSRDPPGNEQFF
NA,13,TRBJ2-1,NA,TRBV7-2,TGTGCCAGCAGCTTGGGTCTTTCCTATGAGCAGTTCTTC,CASSLGLSYEQFF
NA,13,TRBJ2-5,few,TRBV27,TGTGCCAGCAGTTTGAGGGGGAGTAAGACCCAGTACTTC,CASSLRGSKTQYF
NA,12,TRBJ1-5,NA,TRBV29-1,TGCAGCGCCGGTTGGGGGAATCAGCCCCAGCATTTT,CSAGWGNQPQHF
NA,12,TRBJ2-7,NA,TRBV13,TGTGCCAGCAGCCTGGGCGGACGCGAGCAGTACTTC,CASSLGGREQYF
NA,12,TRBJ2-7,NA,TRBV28,TGTGCCAGCAGTTTATTGGAGTACGAGCAGTACTTC,CASSLLEYEQYF